This T cell receptor (beta chain) came from a study of neoadjuvant nivolumab and ipilimumab in lung cancer. This CDR3 contains 15 residues. Losses at the gene ends were 5 bases for V and 5 bases for J; bases not matched to a gene: 9. Germline loops: CDR1 SGHRS, CDR2 YFSETQ. Some clones are missing from TCRdb's copy, which holds only in-frame ones; the method was immunoSEQ multiplex PCR. The data hold some 20,000 clones, with around three quarters observed a single time. General observations from the study: TCR clonality did not significantly correlate with pathologic tumor regression. Only two of four nivolumab-treated tumors gained richness and clonality by surgery. Resected tumors had greater TCR richness and clonality than uninvolved lung.

About this clone itself: Its antigen is as yet unknown.

The material sequenced was tumor tissue, taken after neoadjuvant nivolumab, alone or with ipilimumab, at or shortly before surgery. This TCR came from an adult with non-small cell lung cancer. The rearrangement links TRBV5-1 to TRBJ1-4, with 7 bases lining up with TRBD1. The DNA for the CDR3 is TGCGCCAGCAGACCAGAGGGACAGAGGAATGAAAAACTGTTTTTT. Translating it yields CASRPEGQRNEKLFF.